This T cell receptor (beta chain) was documented in a study of beta chain features in type 1 diabetes. The germline V gene encodes CDR1 SGHNT and CDR2 YYREEE (reference sequence). The CDR3 has 14 residues. The trim removed 5 bases at V and 2 bases at J, leaving 1 base unmatched. cDNA synthesis used the whole RNA isolate, giving expressed TCRB sequences. The study sequenced naive, central memory and regulatory T cell samples to an average of about 3.6 million reads. The assay was immunoSEQ multiplex PCR, and TCRdb's table has in-frame clones only and misses some. In the table there are hundreds of thousands of clones, under 8.5% of which are singletons. This clone showed up just a few times.

Sequencing used central memory CD4+ T cells from blood. The rearrangement uses TRBV5-4 and TRBJ2-1, with 10 nucleotides matching TRBD2. This clonotype originated in a woman aged 18-29 years in good health. The CDR3 spells CASRGLATYNEQFF. As DNA, the CDR3 is TGTGCCAGCAGGGGACTAGCGACCTACAATGAGCAGTTCTTC.